The present entry profiles one T cell receptor beta chain with its context. The sample comes from a study of T cell changes during pregnancy in multiple sclerosis. Per germline, CDR1 SGHTA and CDR2 FQGTGA. The length of the CDR3 is 13 residues. V was pared by 0 bases and J by 4 bases, with 5 bases between. The data were produced by immunoSEQ multiplex PCR, yet TCRdb's version contains in-frame clones alone and is incomplete. The repertoire holds about 48,000 clones, with 85% to 95% as singletons. The clonotype comes from a female donor in good health, enrolled as a control in a pregnancy study. Sequenced here: CD4+ T cells from peripheral blood mononuclear cells, sampled in the second trimester of pregnancy. This chain connects TRBV7-3 to TRBJ2-3; D unresolved. The CDR3 DNA follows: TGTGCCAGCAGCTTAACTGGGCCAGATACGCAGTATTTT. It translates to CASSLTGPDTQYF.